This T cell receptor (beta chain) appears in the sequencing data of a study of T cell responses to AZD1222 COVID-19 vaccine. The study's findings and limits: Repertoire sampling occurred only after the peak T cell response. Just six or seven AZD1222 recipients tested seropositive at baseline.

A word on this clone: Its antigen is unidentified.

Sequenced by immunoSEQ multiplex PCR; TCRdb stores in-frame clones only, minus some. The table shows about 130,000 clones, with 80% to 90% occurring only once. Germline assignment: CDR1 SGHAT and CDR2 FQNNGV. Deletions cut 1 base from V and 6 bases from J, with 6 bases between. CDR3 length equals 13 residues. This TCR derives from an adult in good health. The rearrangement links TRBV11-2 to TRBJ2-2; either TRBD1 or TRBD2 may fit D (5 bases each). Sequencing used peripheral blood, obtained on day 0 of AZD1222 vaccination. This chain's CDR3 is CASSLVGAGELFF. CDR3 DNA: TGTGCCAGCAGCTTAGTGGGGGCCGGGGAGCTGTTTTTT.